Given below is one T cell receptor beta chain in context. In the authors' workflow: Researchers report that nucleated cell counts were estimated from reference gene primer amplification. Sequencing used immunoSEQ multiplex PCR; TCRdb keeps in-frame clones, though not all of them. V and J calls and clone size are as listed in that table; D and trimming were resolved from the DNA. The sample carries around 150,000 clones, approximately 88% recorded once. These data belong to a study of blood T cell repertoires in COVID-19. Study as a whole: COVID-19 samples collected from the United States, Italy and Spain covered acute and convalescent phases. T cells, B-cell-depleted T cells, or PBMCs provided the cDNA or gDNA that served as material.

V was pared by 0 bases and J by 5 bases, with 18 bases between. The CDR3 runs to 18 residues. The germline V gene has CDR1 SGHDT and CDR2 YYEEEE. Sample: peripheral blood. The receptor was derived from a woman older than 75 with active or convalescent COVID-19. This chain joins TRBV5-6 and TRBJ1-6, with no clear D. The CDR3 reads CASSLGPGRGGDNSPLHF. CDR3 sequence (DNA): TGTGCCAGCAGCTTGGGACCGGGCCGGGGTGGAGATAATTCACCCCTCCACTTT.